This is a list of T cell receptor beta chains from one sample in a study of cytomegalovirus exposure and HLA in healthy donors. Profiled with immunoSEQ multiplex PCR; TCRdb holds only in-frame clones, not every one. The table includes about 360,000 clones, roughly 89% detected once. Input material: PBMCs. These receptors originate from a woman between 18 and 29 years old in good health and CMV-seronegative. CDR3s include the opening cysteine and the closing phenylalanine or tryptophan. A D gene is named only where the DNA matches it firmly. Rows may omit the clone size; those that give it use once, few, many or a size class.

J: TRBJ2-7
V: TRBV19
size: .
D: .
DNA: TGTGCCAGTAGTGCGGCCACCTCCTACGAGCAGTACTTC
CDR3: CASSAATSYEQYF

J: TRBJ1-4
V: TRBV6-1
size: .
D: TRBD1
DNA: TGTGCCAGCGCAGGGGGCCCGACTAATGAAAAACTGTTTTTT
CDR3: CASAGGPTNEKLFF

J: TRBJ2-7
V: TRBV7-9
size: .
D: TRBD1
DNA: TGTGCCAGCAGCTCCCGGGACAGCTACGAGCAGTACTTC
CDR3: CASSSRDSYEQYF

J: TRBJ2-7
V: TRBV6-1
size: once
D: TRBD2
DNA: TGTGCCAGCAGGGGACGGACTAGCGGGAGTTACGAGCAGTACTTC
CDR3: CASRGRTSGSYEQYF

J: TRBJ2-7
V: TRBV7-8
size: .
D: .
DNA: TGTGCCAGCAGCTTGAACCGGGACTTCTCCTACGAGCAGTACTTC
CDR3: CASSLNRDFSYEQYF

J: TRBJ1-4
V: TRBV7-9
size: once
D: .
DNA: TGTGCCAGCAGCTTGGGGAGAGGACAGCTTGAAAAACTGTTTTTT
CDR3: CASSLGRGQLEKLFF

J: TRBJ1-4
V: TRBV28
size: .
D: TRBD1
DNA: TGTGCCAGCACCAAGCGACTTCGGGACAGAAATGAAAAACTGTTTTTT
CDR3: CASTKRLRDRNEKLFF

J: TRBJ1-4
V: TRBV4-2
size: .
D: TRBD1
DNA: TGTGCCAGCAGCCAAGGTCTCGGGACAGGGGTATATGAAAAACTGTTTTTT
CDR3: CASSQGLGTGVYEKLFF

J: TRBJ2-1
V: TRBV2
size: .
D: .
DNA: TGTGCCAGCAGCATGGCCTCCTACAATGAGCAGTTCTTC
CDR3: CASSMASYNEQFF

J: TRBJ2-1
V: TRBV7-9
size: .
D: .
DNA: TGTGCCAGCAGCTCCAAGACTAGCTCCTACAATGAGCAGTTCTTC
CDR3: CASSSKTSSYNEQFF

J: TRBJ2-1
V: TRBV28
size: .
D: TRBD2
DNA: TGTGCCAGCAGTCTACGGACTAGCGGGAGGCCGGAGCAGTTCTTC
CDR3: CASSLRTSGRPEQFF

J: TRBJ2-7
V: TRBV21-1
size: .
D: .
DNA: TGTGCCAGCAGCCCCGACTGTATCTACGAGCAGTACTTC
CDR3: CASSPDCIYEQYF

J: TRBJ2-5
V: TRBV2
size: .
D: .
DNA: TGTGCCAGCACCTACCGGGGGTACCAAGAGACCCAGTACTTC
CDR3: CASTYRGYQETQYF

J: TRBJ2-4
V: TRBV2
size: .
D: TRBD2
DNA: TGTGCCAGCAGTGAAGAGCGGGGGGTATCCTACATTCAGTACTTC
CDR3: CASSEERGVSYIQYF

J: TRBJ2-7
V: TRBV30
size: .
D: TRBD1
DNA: TGTGCCTGGACCCGACAGGGACCTTCCTACGAGCAGTACTTC
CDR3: CAWTRQGPSYEQYF

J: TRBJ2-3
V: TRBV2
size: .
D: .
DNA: TGTGCCAGCAGGTCCCCCAGGGACTCCTTATCTAGCACAGATACGCAGTATTTT
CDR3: CASRSPRDSLSSTDTQYF

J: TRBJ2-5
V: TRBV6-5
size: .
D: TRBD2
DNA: TGTGCCAGCAGTTACGTTCTAGCGGGGGGGCAAGAGACCCAGTACTTC
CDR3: CASSYVLAGGQETQYF

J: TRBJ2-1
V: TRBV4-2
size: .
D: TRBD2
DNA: TGTGCCAGCAGCCAAGACCTAGCGGGAGAGCAGTTCTTC
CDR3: CASSQDLAGEQFF

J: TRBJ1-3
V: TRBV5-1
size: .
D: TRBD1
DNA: TGCGCCAGCAGCCCTGACCAGGGGGCGGCCTACGGAAACACCATATATTTT
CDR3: CASSPDQGAAYGNTIYF

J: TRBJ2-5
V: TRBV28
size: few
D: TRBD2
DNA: TGTGCCAGCAGGCCTTCCGGGACTAGCGGTGAGACCCAGTACTTC
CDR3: CASRPSGTSGETQYF

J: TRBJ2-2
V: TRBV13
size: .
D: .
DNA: TGTGCCAGCAGCCCGCGGGGCGTGAATCCGGGGGAGCTGTTTTTT
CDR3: CASSPRGVNPGELFF

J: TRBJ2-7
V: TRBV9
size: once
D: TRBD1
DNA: TGTGCCAGCAGCCCGACAGGGTTGGAATCCGAGCAGTACTTC
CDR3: CASSPTGLESEQYF